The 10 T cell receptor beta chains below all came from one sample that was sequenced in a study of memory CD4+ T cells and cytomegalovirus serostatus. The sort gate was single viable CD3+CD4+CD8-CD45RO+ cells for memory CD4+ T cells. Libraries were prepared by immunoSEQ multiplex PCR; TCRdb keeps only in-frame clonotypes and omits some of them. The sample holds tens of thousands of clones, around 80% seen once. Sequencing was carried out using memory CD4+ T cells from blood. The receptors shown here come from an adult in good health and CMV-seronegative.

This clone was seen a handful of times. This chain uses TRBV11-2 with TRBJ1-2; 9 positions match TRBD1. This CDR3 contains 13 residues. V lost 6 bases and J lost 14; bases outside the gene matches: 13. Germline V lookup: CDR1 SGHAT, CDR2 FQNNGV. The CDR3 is CASSRPGTGKVTF. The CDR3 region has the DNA TGTGCCAGCAGTCGTCCCGGGACAGGGAAGGTAACCTTC.

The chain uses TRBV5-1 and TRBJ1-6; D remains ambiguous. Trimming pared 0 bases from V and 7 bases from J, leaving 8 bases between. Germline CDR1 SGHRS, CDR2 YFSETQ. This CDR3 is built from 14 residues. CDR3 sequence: CASSLGDANSPLHF. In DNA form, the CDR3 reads TGCGCCAGCAGCTTGGGAGATGCGAATTCACCCCTCCACTTT.

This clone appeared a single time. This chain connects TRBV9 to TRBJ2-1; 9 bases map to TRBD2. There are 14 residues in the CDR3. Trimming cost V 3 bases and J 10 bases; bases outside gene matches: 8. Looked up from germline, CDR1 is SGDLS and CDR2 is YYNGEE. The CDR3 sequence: CASSAGGRANEQFF. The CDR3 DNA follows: TGTGCCAGCAGCGCTGGCGGGAGGGCCAACGAGCAGTTCTTC.

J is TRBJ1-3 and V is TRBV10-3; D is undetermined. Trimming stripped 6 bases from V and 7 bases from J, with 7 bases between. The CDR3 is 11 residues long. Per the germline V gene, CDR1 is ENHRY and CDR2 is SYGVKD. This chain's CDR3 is CAISGVNTIYF. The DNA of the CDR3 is TGTGCCATCAGCGGTGTTAACACCATATATTTT.

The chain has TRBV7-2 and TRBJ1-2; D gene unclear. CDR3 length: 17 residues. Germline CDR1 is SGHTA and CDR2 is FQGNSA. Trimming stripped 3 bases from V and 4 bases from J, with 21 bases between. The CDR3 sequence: CASSFNYPQAETYGYTF. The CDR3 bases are TGTGCCAGCAGCTTTAACTATCCCCAAGCCGAGACCTATGGCTACACCTTC.

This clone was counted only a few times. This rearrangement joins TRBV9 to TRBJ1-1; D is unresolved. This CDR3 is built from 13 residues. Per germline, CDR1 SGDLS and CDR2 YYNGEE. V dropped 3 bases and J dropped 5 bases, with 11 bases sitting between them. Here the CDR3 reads CASSARWGTEAFF. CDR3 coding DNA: TGTGCCAGCAGCGCGAGGTGGGGAACTGAAGCTTTCTTT.

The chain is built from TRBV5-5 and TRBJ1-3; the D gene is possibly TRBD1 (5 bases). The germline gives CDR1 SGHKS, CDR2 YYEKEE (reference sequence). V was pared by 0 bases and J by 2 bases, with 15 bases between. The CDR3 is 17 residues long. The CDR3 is CASSLAGRIGAGNTIYF. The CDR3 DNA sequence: TGTGCCAGCAGCTTGGCAGGGAGGATAGGAGCTGGAAACACCATATATTTT.

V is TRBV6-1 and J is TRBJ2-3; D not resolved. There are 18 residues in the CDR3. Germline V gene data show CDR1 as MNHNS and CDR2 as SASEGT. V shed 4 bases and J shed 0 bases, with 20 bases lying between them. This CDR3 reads CASSGGRHPLTSTDTQYF. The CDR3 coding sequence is TGTGCCAGCAGTGGTGGCAGACATCCACTCACTAGCACAGATACGCAGTATTTT.

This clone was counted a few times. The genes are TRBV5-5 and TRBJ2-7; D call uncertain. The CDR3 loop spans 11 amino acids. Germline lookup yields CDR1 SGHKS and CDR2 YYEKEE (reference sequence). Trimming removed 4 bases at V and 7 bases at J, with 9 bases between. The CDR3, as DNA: TGTGCCAGCAGCAGCTTGCTGGAGCAGTACTTC. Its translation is CASSSLLEQYF.

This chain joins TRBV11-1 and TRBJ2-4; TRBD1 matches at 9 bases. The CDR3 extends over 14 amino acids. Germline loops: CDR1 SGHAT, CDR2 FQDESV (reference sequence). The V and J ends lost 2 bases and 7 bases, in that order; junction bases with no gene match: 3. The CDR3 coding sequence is TGTGCCAGCAGCTTATGGACAGGGGAGAACATTCAGTACTTC. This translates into CASSLWTGENIQYF.